One and the same sample provided the 6 T cell receptor beta chains below, sequenced in a study of blood T cell repertoires in COVID-19. This table comes from immunoSEQ multiplex PCR, and its TCRdb copy is limited to in-frame clones, with some not included. This sample has about 71,000 clones, with roughly 82% found just once. Sequencing was carried out using peripheral blood. The source of these receptors is an elderly woman with acute or convalescent COVID-19.

The CDR3 protein is CASATAGELFF. CDR3 in DNA: TGTGCTAGTGCCACCGCGGGGGAGCTGTTTTTT. The chain couples TRBV12-5 to TRBJ2-2; D gene unclear. The CDR3 has 11 amino acids. The V end lost 7 bases, the J end lost 8 bases, and 8 bases lay between the germline ends. The V gene's germline CDR1 is LGHNT and CDR2 FRNRAP. Based on the CDR3 plus reference TRBV12-5 and TRBJ2-2, the full variable domain is DARVTQTPRHKVTEMGQEVTMRCQPILGHNTVFWYRQTMMQGLELLAYFRNRAPLDDSGMPKDRFSAEMPDATLATLKIQPSEPRDSAVYFCASATAGELFFGEGSRLTVL.

This chain connects TRBV7-6 to TRBJ1-5; D remains unclear. Germline V gene data show CDR1 as SGHVS and CDR2 as FNYEAQ. The CDR3 contains 15 residues. The V and J ends lost 2 bases and 2 bases respectively, with 10 bases between them. CDR3 in DNA: TGTGCCAGCAGCTTAATCGGTGAAGGCAATCAGCCCCAGCATTTT. Its translation: CASSLIGEGNQPQHF.

The J gene is TRBJ1-1, the V gene TRBV6-5; 8 bases are shared with TRBD1. V dropped 7 bases and J dropped 5; count of bases not matched to a gene: 9. The CDR3 runs to 14 residues. From germline, CDR1 is MNHEY and CDR2 SVGAGI. DNA for the CDR3: TGTGCCAGCATTATCCGACAGGGGAGAACTGAAGCTTTCTTT. Translated: CASIIRQGRTEAFF.

The rearrangement uses TRBV7-2 and TRBJ2-7, with 9 positions matching TRBD1. The CDR3 is 15 amino acids. Germline V gene data show CDR1 as SGHTA and CDR2 as FQGNSA. V dropped 2 bases and J dropped 3; count of bases not matched to a gene: 5. CDR3 sequence: CASSLTGGGVYEQYF. CDR3 nucleotides: TGTGCCAGCAGCTTAACAGGGGGCGGGGTCTACGAGCAGTACTTC.

This clone has a handful of counts. This chain joins TRBV5-1 and TRBJ2-5; 7 bases fit TRBD1. Trimming cost V 7 bases and J 3 bases; bases outside gene matches: 12. CDR1 is SGHRS and CDR2 is YFSETQ in the germline V gene. This CDR3 region has 15 residues. CDR3 loop: CASCQGPGGKETQYF. In DNA form, the CDR3 reads TGCGCCAGCTGTCAAGGGCCAGGGGGAAAAGAGACCCAGTACTTC. The variable domain in full, with the rest retrieved from reference TRBV5-1 and TRBJ2-5, is KAGVTQTPRYLIKTRGQQVTLSCSPISGHRSVSWYQQTPGQGLQFLFEYFSETQRNKGNFPGRFSGRQFSNSRSEMNVSTLELGDSALYLCASCQGPGGKETQYFGPGTRLLVL.

This chain links TRBV10-3 with TRBJ2-7; D uncertain. The CDR3 is made up of 14 amino acids. V lost 0 bases and J lost 2, with 8 bases in between. Per germline, CDR1 ENHRY and CDR2 SYGVKD. The CDR3 sequence is CAISESTLTYEQYF. CDR3 DNA sequence: TGTGCCATCAGTGAGTCGACTCTTACCTACGAGCAGTACTTC.